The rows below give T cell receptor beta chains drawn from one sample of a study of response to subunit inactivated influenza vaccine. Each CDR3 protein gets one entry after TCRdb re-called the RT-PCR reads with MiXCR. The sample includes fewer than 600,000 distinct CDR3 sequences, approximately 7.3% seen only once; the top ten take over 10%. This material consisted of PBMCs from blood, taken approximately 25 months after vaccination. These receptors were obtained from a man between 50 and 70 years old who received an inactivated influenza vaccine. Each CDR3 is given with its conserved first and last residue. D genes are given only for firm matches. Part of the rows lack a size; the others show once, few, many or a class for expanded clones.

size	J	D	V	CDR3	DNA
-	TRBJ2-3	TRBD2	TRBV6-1	CASRSAGGGVDTQYF	TGTGCCAGCCGATCGGCGGGGGGTGGAGTAGATACGCAGTATTTT
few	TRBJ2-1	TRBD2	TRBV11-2	CASSLSGGEYNEQFF	TGTGCCAGCAGCTTAAGCGGGGGGGAGTACAATGAGCAGTTCTTC
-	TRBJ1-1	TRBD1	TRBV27	CASSYARQGLTEAFF	TGTGCCAGCAGTTACGCGCGACAGGGTTTGACTGAAGCTTTCTTT
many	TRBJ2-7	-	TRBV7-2	CASSLDVGEQYF	TGTGCCAGCAGCTTAGATGTGGGCGAGCAGTACTTC
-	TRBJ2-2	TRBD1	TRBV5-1	CASSLETGTNTGELFF	TGCGCCAGCAGCTTGGAGACAGGGACCAACACCGGGGAGCTGTTTTTT
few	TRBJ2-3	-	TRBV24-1	CATSDRGGVTDTQYF	TGTGCCACCAGTGACCGCGGCGGGGTCACAGATACGCAGTATTTT
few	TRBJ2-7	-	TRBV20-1	CSASSGGPYEQYF	TGCAGTGCTAGCTCTGGCGGGCCCTACGAGCAGTACTTC
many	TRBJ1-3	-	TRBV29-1	CSVEDLVSGNTIYF	TGCAGCGTTGAAGATTTGGTCTCTGGAAACACCATATATTTT
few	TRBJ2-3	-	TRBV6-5	CASSYKLLSDTQYF	TGTGCCAGCAGTTACAAGTTATTATCAGATACGCAGTATTTT
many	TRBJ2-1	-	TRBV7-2	CASSSTYGGYNEQFF	TGTGCCAGCAGCTCCACTTACGGGGGCTACAATGAGCAGTTCTTC
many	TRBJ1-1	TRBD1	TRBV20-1	CSAQGQVRMRNTEAFF	TGCAGTGCGCAGGGACAGGTGAGAATGCGGAACACTGAAGCTTTCTTT
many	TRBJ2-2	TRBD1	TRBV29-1	CSPIDQDRGGTGELFF	TGCAGCCCGATCGACCAAGACAGGGGTGGCACCGGGGAGCTGTTTTTT
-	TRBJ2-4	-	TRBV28	CASSGYRDWFGKNIQYF	TGTGCCAGCAGTGGCTACCGCGATTGGTTTGGCAAAAACATTCAGTACTTC
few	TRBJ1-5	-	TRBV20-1	CSARGTGSLSNQPQHF	TGCAGTGCTAGAGGGACCGGGAGCCTTAGCAATCAGCCCCAGCATTTT
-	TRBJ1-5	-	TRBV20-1	CSAGDPQVGNQPQHF	TGCAGTGCGGGGGACCCCCAGGTGGGCAATCAGCCCCAGCATTTT
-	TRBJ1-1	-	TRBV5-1	CASSWKTGTEAFF	TGCGCCAGCAGCTGGAAGACGGGCACTGAAGCTTTCTTT
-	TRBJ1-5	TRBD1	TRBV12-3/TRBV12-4	CASSYETGTDFSNQPQHF	TGTGCCAGCAGTTACGAAACCGGGACAGATTTTAGCAATCAGCCCCAGCATTTT
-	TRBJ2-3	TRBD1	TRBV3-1	CASSQDNWGTGYSDTQYF	TGTGCCAGCAGCCAAGATAATTGGGGGACAGGTTACTCGGATACGCAGTATTTT
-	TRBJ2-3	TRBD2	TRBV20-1	CSALKLAGVTDTQYF	TGCAGTGCTCTCAAACTAGCGGGAGTCACAGATACGCAGTATTTT
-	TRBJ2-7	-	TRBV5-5	CASSFITSYEQYF	TGTGCCAGCAGCTTTATTACCTCCTACGAGCAGTACTTC
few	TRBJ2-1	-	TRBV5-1	CASSSRDWHEQFF	TGCGCCAGCAGCTCCCGGGATTGGCATGAGCAGTTCTTC
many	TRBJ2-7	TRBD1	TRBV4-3	CASSSGTGGNYEQYF	TGCGCCAGCAGTTCCGGGACAGGGGGCAACTACGAGCAGTACTTC
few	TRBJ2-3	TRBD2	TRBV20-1	CSANTPGTSGTDTQYF	TGCAGTGCCAACACACCCGGGACTAGCGGCACAGATACGCAGTATTTT
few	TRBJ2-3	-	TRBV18	CASSPGARTDTQYF	TGTGCCAGCTCCCCAGGGGCCCGCACAGATACGCAGTATTTT
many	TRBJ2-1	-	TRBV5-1	CASSMTPPGYNEQFF	TGCGCCAGCAGCATGACACCGCCGGGGTACAATGAGCAGTTCTTC
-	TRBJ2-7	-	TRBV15	CATSSGTASRQYF	TGTGCCACCAGCTCCGGGACGGCCTCTCGGCAGTACTTC
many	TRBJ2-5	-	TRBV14	CASSSGFGETQYF	TGTGCCAGCAGCTCGGGGTTTGGGGAGACCCAGTACTTC
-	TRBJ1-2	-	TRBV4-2	CASSQTSGARGPGNYGYTF	TGTGCCAGCAGCCAAACTTCCGGGGCGCGGGGTCCGGGAAACTATGGCTACACCTTC
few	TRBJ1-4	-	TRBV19	CASSYRQEKLFF	TGTGCCAGTAGTTATCGACAGGAAAAACTGTTTTTT
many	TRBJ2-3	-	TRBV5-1	CASSLEAVKLDTQYF	TGCGCCAGCAGCTTGGAGGCAGTCAAATTGGATACGCAGTATTTT
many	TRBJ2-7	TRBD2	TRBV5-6	CASSLSGEGYYEQYF	TGTGCCAGCAGCCTTAGCGGGGAGGGATACTACGAGCAGTACTTC
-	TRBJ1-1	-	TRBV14	CASSQDRQGAAFF	TGTGCCAGCAGCCAAGATAGACAAGGGGCAGCTTTCTTT
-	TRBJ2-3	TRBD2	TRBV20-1	CSATDFLAGGPYTQYF	TGCAGTGCTACGGATTTCTTAGCGGGAGGGCCTTATACGCAGTATTTT
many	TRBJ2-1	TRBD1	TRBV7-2	CASSFGQGPYNEQFF	TGTGCCAGCAGCTTCGGACAGGGGCCCTACAATGAGCAGTTCTTC
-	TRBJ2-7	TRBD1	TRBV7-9	CASSLARTGIYEQYF	TGTGCCAGCAGCTTAGCGCGGACAGGGATTTACGAGCAGTACTTC
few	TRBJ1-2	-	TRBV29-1	CSFLPDGNYGYTF	TGCAGCTTTTTACCGGACGGTAACTATGGCTACACCTTC
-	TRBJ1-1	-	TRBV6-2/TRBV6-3	CASSRVGPNTEAFF	TGTGCCAGCAGCCGCGTGGGCCCTAACACTGAAGCTTTCTTT
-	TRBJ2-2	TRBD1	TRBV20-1	CSARTGQGVGELFF	TGCAGTGCTAGAACGGGACAGGGTGTAGGGGAGCTGTTTTTT
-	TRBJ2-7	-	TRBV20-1	CSARDLWDSYEQYF	TGCAGTGCTAGAGATCTGTGGGACTCCTACGAGCAGTACTTC
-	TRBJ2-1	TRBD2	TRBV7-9	CASSLGASGRAGEQFF	TGTGCCAGCAGCTTAGGTGCTAGCGGGAGGGCCGGTGAGCAGTTCTTC
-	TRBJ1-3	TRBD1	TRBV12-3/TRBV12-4	CASSRGQGPGNTIYF	TGTGCCAGCAGCCGCGGACAGGGGCCTGGAAACACCATATATTTT
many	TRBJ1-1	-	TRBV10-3	CATQEKNTEAFF	TGTGCCACACAGGAGAAGAACACTGAAGCTTTCTTT
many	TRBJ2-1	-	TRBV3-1	CASSSPTGSSDYNEQFF	TGTGCCAGCAGCTCCCCAACCGGGTCTAGCGACTACAATGAGCAGTTCTTC
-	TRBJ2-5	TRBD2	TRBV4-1	CASSPGLAGALETQYF	TGCGCCAGCAGCCCGGGACTAGCGGGAGCCCTAGAGACCCAGTACTTC
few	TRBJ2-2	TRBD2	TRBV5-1	CASSLVGTSANGELFF	TGCGCCAGCAGCTTAGTCGGGACTAGCGCTAACGGGGAGCTGTTTTTT
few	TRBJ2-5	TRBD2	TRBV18	CASSPPLAATFKQQETQYF	TGTGCCAGCTCACCGCCACTAGCGGCGACGTTCAAACAGCAAGAGACCCAGTACTTC
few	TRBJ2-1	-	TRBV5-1	CASSLGGGPTYNEQFF	TGCGCCAGCAGCTTGGGGGGGGGCCCCACCTACAATGAGCAGTTCTTC
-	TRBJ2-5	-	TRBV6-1	CASQRGARETQYF	TGTGCCAGTCAAAGGGGGGCGAGGGAGACCCAGTACTTC
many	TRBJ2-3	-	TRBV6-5	CASSYSIRIHDTQYF	TGTGCCAGCAGTTACTCGATAAGGATTCACGATACGCAGTATTTT
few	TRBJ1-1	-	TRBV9	CASSSQGINTEAFF	TGTGCCAGCAGCTCACAGGGTATAAACACTGAAGCTTTCTTT